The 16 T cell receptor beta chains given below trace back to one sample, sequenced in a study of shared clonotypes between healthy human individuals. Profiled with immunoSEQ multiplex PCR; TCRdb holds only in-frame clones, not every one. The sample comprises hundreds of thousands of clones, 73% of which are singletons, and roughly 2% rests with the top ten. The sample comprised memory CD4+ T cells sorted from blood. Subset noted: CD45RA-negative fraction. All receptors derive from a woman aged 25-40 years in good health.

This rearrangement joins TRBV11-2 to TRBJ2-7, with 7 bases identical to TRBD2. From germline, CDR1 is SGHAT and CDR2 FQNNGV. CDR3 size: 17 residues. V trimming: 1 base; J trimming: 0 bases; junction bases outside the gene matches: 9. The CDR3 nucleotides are TGTGCCAGCAGCTTAGTGTCCGGGGGACTAAGCTCCTACGAGCAGTACTTC. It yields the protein CASSLVSGGLSSYEQYF. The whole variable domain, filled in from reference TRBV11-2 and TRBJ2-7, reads EAGVAQSPRYKIIEKRQSVAFWCNPISGHATLYWYQQILGQGPKLLIQFQNNGVVDDSQLPKDRFSAERLKGVDSTLKIQPAKLEDSAVYLCASSLVSGGLSSYEQYFGPGTRLTVT.

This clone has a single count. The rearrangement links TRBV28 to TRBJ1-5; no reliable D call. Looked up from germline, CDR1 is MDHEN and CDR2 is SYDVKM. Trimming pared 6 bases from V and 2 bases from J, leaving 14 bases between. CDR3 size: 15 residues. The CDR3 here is CASRSFRSGNQPQHF. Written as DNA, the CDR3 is TGTGCCAGCAGATCGTTTAGGTCGGGCAATCAGCCCCAGCATTTT.

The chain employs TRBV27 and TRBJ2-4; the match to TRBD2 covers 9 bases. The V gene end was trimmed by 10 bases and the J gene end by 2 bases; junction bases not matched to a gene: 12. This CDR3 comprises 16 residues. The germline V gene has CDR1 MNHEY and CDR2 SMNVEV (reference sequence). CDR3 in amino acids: CATQAAGGPTKNIQYF. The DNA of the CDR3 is TGTGCCACCCAGGCGGCGGGAGGGCCGACCAAAAACATTCAGTACTTC.

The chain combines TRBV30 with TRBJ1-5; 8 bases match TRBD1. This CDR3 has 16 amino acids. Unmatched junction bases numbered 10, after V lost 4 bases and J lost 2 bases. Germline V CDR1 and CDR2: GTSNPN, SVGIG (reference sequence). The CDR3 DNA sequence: TGTGCCTGGACCGCCGCGCCAGGGGGCGGCAATCAGCCCCAGCATTTT. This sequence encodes CAWTAAPGGGNQPQHF.

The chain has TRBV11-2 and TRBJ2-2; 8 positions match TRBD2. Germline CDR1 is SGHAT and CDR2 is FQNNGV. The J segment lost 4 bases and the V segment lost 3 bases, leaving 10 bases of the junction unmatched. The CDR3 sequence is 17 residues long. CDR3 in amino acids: CASSFAAGEGGTGELFF. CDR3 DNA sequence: TGTGCCAGCAGCTTTGCAGCGGGAGAGGGTGGCACCGGGGAGCTGTTTTTT. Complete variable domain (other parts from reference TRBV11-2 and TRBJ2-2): EAGVAQSPRYKIIEKRQSVAFWCNPISGHATLYWYQQILGQGPKLLIQFQNNGVVDDSQLPKDRFSAERLKGVDSTLKIQPAKLEDSAVYLCASSFAAGEGGTGELFFGEGSRLTVL.

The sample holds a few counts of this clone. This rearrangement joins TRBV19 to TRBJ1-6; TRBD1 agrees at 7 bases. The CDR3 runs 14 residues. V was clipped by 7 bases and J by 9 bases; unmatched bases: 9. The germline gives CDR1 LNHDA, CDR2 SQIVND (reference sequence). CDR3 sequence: CASTQTGRSSPLHF. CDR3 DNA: TGTGCCAGTACCCAGACAGGGCGGTCTTCACCCCTCCACTTT.

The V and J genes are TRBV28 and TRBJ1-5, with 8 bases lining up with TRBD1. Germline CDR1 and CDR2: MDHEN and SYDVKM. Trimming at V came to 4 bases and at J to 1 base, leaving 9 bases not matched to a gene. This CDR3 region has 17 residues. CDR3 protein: CASSSEGWDRSNQPQHF. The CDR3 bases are TGTGCCAGCAGTTCTGAGGGATGGGACAGGAGCAATCAGCCCCAGCATTTT. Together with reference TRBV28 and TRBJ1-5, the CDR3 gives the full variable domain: DVKVTQSSRYLVKRTGEKVFLECVQDMDHENMFWYRQDPGLGLRLIYFSYDVKMKEKGDIPEGYSVSREKKERFSLILESASTNQTSMYLCASSSEGWDRSNQPQHFGDGTRLSIL.

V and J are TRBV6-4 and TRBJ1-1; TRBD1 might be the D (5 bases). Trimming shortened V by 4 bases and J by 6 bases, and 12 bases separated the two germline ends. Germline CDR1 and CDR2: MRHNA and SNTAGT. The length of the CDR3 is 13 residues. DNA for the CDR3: TGTGCCAGCAGTGGCCAACCAGGGTCTGAAGCTTTCTTT. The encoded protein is CASSGQPGSEAFF.

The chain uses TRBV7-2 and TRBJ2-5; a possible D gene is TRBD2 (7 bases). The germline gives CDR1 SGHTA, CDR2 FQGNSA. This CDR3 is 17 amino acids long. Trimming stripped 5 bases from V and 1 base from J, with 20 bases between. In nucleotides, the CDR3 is TGTGCCAGCAGCACCCGGCCGGGGGCTAGCGGCCAAGAGACCCAGTACTTC. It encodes CASSTRPGASGQETQYF.

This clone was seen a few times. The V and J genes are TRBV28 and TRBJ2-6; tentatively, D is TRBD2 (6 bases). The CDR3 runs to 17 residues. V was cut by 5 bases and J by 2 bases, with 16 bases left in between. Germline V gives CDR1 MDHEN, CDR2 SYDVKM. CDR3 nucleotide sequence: TGTGCCAGCAGTAAACCTATCGGGGGTGCTGGGGCCAACGTCCTGACTTTC. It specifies CASSKPIGGAGANVLTF.

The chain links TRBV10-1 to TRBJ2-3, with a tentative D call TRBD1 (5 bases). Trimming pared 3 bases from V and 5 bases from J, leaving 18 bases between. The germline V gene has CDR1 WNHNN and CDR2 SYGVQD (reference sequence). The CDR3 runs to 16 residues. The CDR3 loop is CASSELQGGAGDTQYF. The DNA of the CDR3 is TGCGCCAGCAGTGAACTCCAAGGTGGGGCCGGAGATACGCAGTATTTT.

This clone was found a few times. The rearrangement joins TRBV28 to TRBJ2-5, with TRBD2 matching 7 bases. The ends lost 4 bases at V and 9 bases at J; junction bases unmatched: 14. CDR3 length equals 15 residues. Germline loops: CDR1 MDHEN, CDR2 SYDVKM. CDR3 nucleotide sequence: TGTGCCAGCAGTTCGCCGGGGAGGGGCCTCGAGCCCCAGTACTTC. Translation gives CASSSPGRGLEPQYF.

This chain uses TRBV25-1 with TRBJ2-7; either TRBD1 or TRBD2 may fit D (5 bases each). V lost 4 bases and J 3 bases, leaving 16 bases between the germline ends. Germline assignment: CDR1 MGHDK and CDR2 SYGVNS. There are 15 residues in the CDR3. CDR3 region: CASSGQAKGSYEQYF. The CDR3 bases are TGTGCCAGCAGTGGCCAGGCTAAGGGGAGCTACGAGCAGTACTTC.

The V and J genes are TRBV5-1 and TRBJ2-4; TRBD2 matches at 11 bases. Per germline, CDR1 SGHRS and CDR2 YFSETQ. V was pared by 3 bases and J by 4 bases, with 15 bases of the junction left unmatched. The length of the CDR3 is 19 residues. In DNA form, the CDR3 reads TGCGCCAGCAGCTCCCTAGCGGGAGGCCCCTTTGGGGGGAAAAACATTCAGTACTTC. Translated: CASSSLAGGPFGGKNIQYF. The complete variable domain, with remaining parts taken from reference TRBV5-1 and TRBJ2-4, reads KAGVTQTPRYLIKTRGQQVTLSCSPISGHRSVSWYQQTPGQGLQFLFEYFSETQRNKGNFPGRFSGRQFSNSRSEMNVSTLELGDSALYLCASSSLAGGPFGGKNIQYFGAGTRLSVL.

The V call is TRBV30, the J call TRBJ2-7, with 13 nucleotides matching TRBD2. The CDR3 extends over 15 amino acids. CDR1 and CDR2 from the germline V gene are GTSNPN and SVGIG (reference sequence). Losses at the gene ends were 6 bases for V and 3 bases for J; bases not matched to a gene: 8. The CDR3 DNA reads TGTGCCTGTTCCGGGACTAGCGGGACCAACTACGAGCAGTACTTC. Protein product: CACSGTSGTNYEQYF. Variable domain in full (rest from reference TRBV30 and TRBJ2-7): SQTIHQWPATLVQPVGSPLSLECTVEGTSNPNLYWYRQAAGRGLQLLFYSVGIGQISSEVPQNLSASRPQDRQFILSSKKLLLSDSGFYLCACSGTSGTNYEQYFGPGTRLTVT.

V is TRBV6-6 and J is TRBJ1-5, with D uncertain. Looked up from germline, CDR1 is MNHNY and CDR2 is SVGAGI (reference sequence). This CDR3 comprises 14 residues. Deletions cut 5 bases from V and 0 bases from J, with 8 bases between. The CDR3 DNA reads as TGTGCCAGCAGTCGGCCCGGTAGCAATCAGCCCCAGCATTTT. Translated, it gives CASSRPGSNQPQHF.